These 29 T cell receptor beta chains share one sample of origin, sequenced in a study of T cells after yellow fever vaccination (dated by TCRdb to about 2019). The treatment or condition label, read with the paper, signifies: live attenuated yellow fever vaccine strain. Libraries came from 5' RACE. Sequencing instrument: Illumina HiSeq 2500. The raw public data were reprocessed by TCRdb itself: fastp quality trimming at Q25, MiXCR clonotype calling, in-frame beta chains only. Here each entry gathers all rows of one CDR3 protein and keeps the most common genes and DNA. Counted in this sample were about 300,000 distinct CDR3 sequences; around 7.3% of them appeared once. Roughly a sixth of the sample belongs to the ten largest clones. The input for sequencing was PBMCs, taken more than 35 days after the first yellow fever vaccination. All receptors derive from a man aged 18 to 29 who received the YFV17D yellow fever vaccine.

The chain carries TRBV4-3 and TRBJ1-6; 9 bases align to TRBD1. The CDR3 runs 16 residues. The germline V gene has CDR1 LGHNA and CDR2 YSLEER. The ends lost 0 bases at V and 10 bases at J; junction bases unmatched: 7. CDR3: CASSQDGGQGNSPLHF. As DNA, the CDR3 is TGCGCCAGCAGCCAAGATGGCGGACAGGGGAACTCACCCCTCCACTTT.

As regards this clonotype: This may be a read error, as it is one base from a much larger clone. The chain couples TRBV7-2 to TRBJ2-2; a possible D gene is TRBD2 (6 bases). Germline V gives CDR1 SGHTA, CDR2 FQGNSA. The CDR3 has 13 residues. The CDR3 DNA follows: TGTGACAGCAGTGTGGGGGGCACCGGGGAGCTGTTTTTT. Protein product: CDSSVGGTGELFF. Combining the CDR3 with reference TRBV7-2 and TRBJ2-2 gives the whole variable domain GAGVSQSPSNKVTEKGKDVELRCDPISGHTALYWYRQSLGQGLEFLIYFQGNSAPDKSGLPSDRFSAERTGGSVSTLTIQRTQQEDSAVYLCDSSVGGTGELFFGEGSRLTVL.

The rearrangement uses TRBV9 and TRBJ2-1; no reliable D call. Germline values: CDR1 SGDLS, CDR2 YYNGEE. This CDR3 spans 17 amino acids. Trimming pared 0 bases from V and 2 bases from J, leaving 15 bases between. The CDR3 coding sequence is TGTGCCAGCAGCGTAGAGACGGTCTCTGGGCCCTACAATGAGCAGTTCTTC. It specifies CASSVETVSGPYNEQFF.

The sample holds many counts of this clonotype. The chain uses TRBV5-1 and TRBJ1-1; a weak D match, TRBD1 (5 bases). The CDR3 covers 15 residues. With 4 bases removed from V and 3 bases from J, the gap between germline ends came to 16 bases. CDR1 is SGHRS and CDR2 is YFSETQ in the germline V gene. In nucleotides, the CDR3 is TGCGCCAGCAGCCTGGAGGAAGGGGTGCACACTGAAGCTTTCTTT. Amino acids: CASSLEEGVHTEAFF.

The chain links TRBV7-9 to TRBJ2-1; D unresolved. Trimming cost V 5 bases and J 5 bases, with 16 bases left between them. The germline V gene encodes CDR1 SEHNR and CDR2 FQNEAQ (reference sequence). CDR3 length: 15 amino acids. DNA for the CDR3: TGTGCCAGCAGCCCAATAGGGCCGGCTAACAATGAGCAGTTCTTC. It codes for CASSPIGPANNEQFF.

The rearrangement links TRBV5-8 to TRBJ2-7; 8 bases align to TRBD1. Unmatched junction bases numbered 5, after V lost 0 bases and J lost 3 bases. This CDR3 is 15 amino acids long. CDR1 SGHTS and CDR2 YDEGEE come from the germline V gene. CDR3 amino acids: CASSLAGTGVYEQYF. The CDR3 region has the DNA TGTGCCAGCAGCTTGGCTGGGACAGGTGTCTACGAGCAGTACTTC. Full variable domain (missing parts from reference TRBV5-8 and TRBJ2-7): EAGVTQSPTHLIKTRGQQATLRCSPISGHTSVYWYQQALGLGLQFLLWYDEGEERNRGNFPPRFSGRQFPNYSSELNVNALELEDSALYLCASSLAGTGVYEQYFGPGTRLTVT.

This clonotype has just a few counts. The V call is TRBV14, the J call TRBJ1-1; the D is unclear. This CDR3 contains 14 residues. Germline loops: CDR1 SGHDN, CDR2 FVKESK. Trimming removed 1 base at V and 1 base at J, with 7 bases between. CDR3 loop: CASSQGHRNTEAFF. Here the CDR3 DNA reads TGTGCCAGCAGCCAAGGACATCGGAACACTGAAGCTTTCTTT.

This clonotype was counted between two and nine times. The rearrangement joins TRBV5-5 to TRBJ2-5; 7 nucleotides line up with TRBD1. Unmatched junction bases numbered 8, after V lost 0 bases and J lost 0 bases. From germline, CDR1 is SGHKS and CDR2 YYEKEE (reference sequence). The length of the CDR3 is 17 residues. The CDR3, as DNA: TGTGCCAGCAGCTTGGACAGGGGATCTTCGTACCAAGAGACCCAGTACTTC. It codes for CASSLDRGSSYQETQYF. The full variable domain, with the rest looked up from reference TRBV5-5 and TRBJ2-5, is DAGVTQSPTHLIKTRGQQVTLRCSPISGHKSVSWYQQVLGQGPQFIFQYYEKEERGRGNFPDRFSARQFPNYSSELNVNALLLGDSALYLCASSLDRGSSYQETQYFGPGTRLLVL.

This clonotype was picked up a small number of times. This rearrangement joins TRBV20-1 to TRBJ1-5; D possibly corresponds to TRBD1 (5 bases). The V gene's germline CDR1 is DFQATT and CDR2 SNEGSKA (reference sequence). The CDR3 spans 14 residues. V lost 2 bases and J lost 3, with 11 bases in between. This chain's CDR3 is CSARTTGANQPQHF. The CDR3 DNA follows: TGCAGTGCTAGAACGACTGGGGCCAATCAGCCCCAGCATTTT.

The chain employs TRBV7-8 and TRBJ2-2, with TRBD1 identical over 7 bases. Losses at the gene ends were 4 bases for V and 1 base for J; bases not matched to a gene: 3. Germline values: CDR1 SGHVS, CDR2 FQNEAQ. The CDR3 sequence is 15 residues long. The CDR3, as DNA: TGTGCCAGCAGCTGGGACAGATTGAACACCGGGGAGCTGTTTTTT. The encoded protein is CASSWDRLNTGELFF. Complete variable domain (other parts from reference TRBV7-8 and TRBJ2-2): GAGVSQSPRYKVAKRGQDVALRCDPISGHVSLFWYQQALGQGPEFLTYFQNEAQLDKSGLPSDRFFAERPEGSVSTLKIQRTQQEDSAVYLCASSWDRLNTGELFFGEGSRLTVL.

The chain uses TRBV5-1 and TRBJ2-4; possible D gene TRBD2, 6 bases. This CDR3 is built from 19 residues. Germline assignment: CDR1 SGHRS and CDR2 YFSETQ. Between the trimmed V and J ends, which lost 0 bases and 9 bases, there was a span of 28 bases. CDR3 sequence reads: CASSLENPYIPGSRGIQYF. The CDR3 region has the DNA TGCGCCAGCAGCTTGGAGAATCCCTACATCCCTGGCTCGCGGGGCATTCAGTACTTC.

This clonotype was seen at least ten times. V and J are TRBV5-1 and TRBJ2-3; 7 positions match TRBD2. The CDR3 length is 13 residues. Trimming removed 1 base from V and 5 bases from J; junction bases left unmatched: 1. Germline CDR1 SGHRS, CDR2 YFSETQ. CDR3 region: CASSLRGEDTQYF. The CDR3 DNA sequence: TGCGCCAGCAGCTTGCGGGGGGAAGATACGCAGTATTTT.

In its sample, this clonotype was seen many times. The chain employs TRBV28 and TRBJ2-7; D might be TRBD2 (5 bases). V lost 5 bases and J 2 bases, leaving 22 bases between the germline ends. The CDR3 contains 17 residues. CDR1 and CDR2 from the germline V gene are MDHEN and SYDVKM. The CDR3: CASSPYPGSRTPYEQYV. CDR3 sequence (DNA): TGTGCCAGCAGTCCGTACCCGGGAAGCCGAACCCCCTACGAGCAGTACGTC.

The rearrangement uses TRBV29-1 and TRBJ2-2; no reliable D call. The CDR3 has 11 amino acids. Trimming stripped 6 bases from V and 6 bases from J, with 8 bases between. CDR1 and CDR2 from the germline V gene are SQVTM and ANQGSEA. DNA of the CDR3: TGCAGCGTCCCAGCGTCCGGGGAGCTGTTTTTT. It codes for CSVPASGELFF.

This clonotype was observed a handful of times. This chain links TRBV4-3 with TRBJ2-1, with 8 bases aligning to TRBD2. The ends lost 1 base at V and 7 bases at J; junction bases unmatched: 15. Germline CDR1 LGHNA, CDR2 YSLEER. The CDR3 is 18 residues long. Here the CDR3 reads CASSQARGGSSSSNEQFF. In nucleotides, the CDR3 is TGCGCCAGCAGCCAAGCTCGGGGGGGCTCTTCCTCCTCAAATGAGCAGTTCTTC.

This clonotype was found a few times. This rearrangement joins TRBV4-1 to TRBJ2-1; 8 nucleotides align to TRBD2. This CDR3 contains 15 residues. Germline V gene sequence: CDR1 MGHRA, CDR2 YSYEKL. The V segment lost 8 bases and the J segment 5 bases; nucleotides outside the gene matches: 11. CDR3 loop: CASLRGGGLDNEQFF. CDR3 sequence (DNA): TGCGCCAGCCTACGGGGGGGGGGCCTCGACAATGAGCAGTTCTTC.

V gene TRBV5-6 combines with J gene TRBJ1-1; D not resolved. Germline V gives CDR1 SGHDT, CDR2 YYEEEE. The CDR3 runs to 14 residues. The V end was cut by 0 bases, the J end by 4 bases, with 10 bases between. CDR3 sequence reads: CASSLVPTGTEAFF. CDR3 sequence (DNA): TGTGCCAGCAGCTTGGTTCCCACGGGCACTGAAGCTTTCTTT.

The V call is TRBV11-2, the J call TRBJ1-1, with D maybe TRBD1 (5 bases). Per germline, CDR1 SGHAT and CDR2 FQNNGV. The CDR3 consists of 13 residues. V gave up 6 bases and J gave up 3 bases, with 11 bases separating them. The CDR3 spells CASSFRVDTEAFF. The CDR3 nucleotides read TGTGCCAGCAGTTTCAGGGTGGACACTGAAGCTTTCTTT.

This clonotype has more than one count but fewer than ten. The chain combines TRBV6-6 with TRBJ2-5; D gene uncertain. The CDR3 spans 12 residues. Trimming took 6 bases from V and 4 from J, leaving 9 bases between them. The germline V gene has CDR1 MNHNY and CDR2 SVGAGI (reference sequence). The CDR3 loop reads CASRNPGETQYF. The CDR3, as DNA: TGTGCCAGCAGGAATCCGGGAGAGACCCAGTACTTC.

This clonotype was counted between two and nine times. The genes are TRBV6-2 or TRBV6-3 and TRBJ2-3; no reliable D call. The germline V gene encodes CDR1 MNHEY and CDR2 SVGEGT. This CDR3 has 12 residues. The V end was cut by 6 bases, the J end by 11 bases, with 15 bases between. The CDR3 DNA sequence: TGTGCCAGCAGCCCATTCTTCCTTGGGCAGTATTTT. It encodes CASSPFFLGQYF.

V and J are TRBV12-3 or TRBV12-4 and TRBJ2-7, with 11 bases fitting TRBD2. The CDR3 totals 14 residues. V was pared by 6 bases and J by 7 bases, with 8 bases of the junction left unmatched. The DNA for the CDR3 is TGTGCCAGCAGATATAGCGGGGGGGCCGATGAGCAGTACTTC. Translating it yields CASRYSGGADEQYF.

The rearrangement uses TRBV7-6 and TRBJ2-3, with 8 bases matching TRBD2. J was trimmed by 4 bases and V by 4 bases; bases with no gene match: 10. The V gene's germline CDR1 is SGHVS and CDR2 FNYEAQ. The CDR3 has 16 residues. CDR3 sequence: CASSSPGGARADTQYF. CDR3 DNA: TGTGCCAGCAGCTCCCCCGGGGGGGCGCGGGCAGATACGCAGTATTTT.

This chain links TRBV15 with TRBJ2-4, with D possibly TRBD1 on 6 matching bases. CDR3 length equals 13 residues. Trimming took off 6 bases at V and 11 bases at J, with 17 bases between the two ends. From germline, CDR1 is LNHNV and CDR2 YYDKDF (reference sequence). The CDR3 reads CATRRQALGVQYF. CDR3 sequence (DNA): TGTGCCACCAGGAGACAGGCCCTGGGGGTTCAGTACTTC.

This clonotype was counted between two and nine times. The CDR3 region is CASSSAGANTDTQYF. Here the CDR3 DNA reads TGCGCCAGCAGCTCAGCGGGGGCCAACACAGATACGCAGTATTTT. V usage is TRBV5-1 and J usage is TRBJ2-3; 8 nucleotides align to TRBD2. The junction had 5 bases not matched to a gene; V was cut back by 3 bases and J by 2 bases. CDR1 SGHRS and CDR2 YFSETQ come from the germline V gene. The CDR3 contains 15 residues.

The J gene is TRBJ2-3, the V gene TRBV18; D not resolved. Germline V gene lookup returns CDR1 KGHSH and CDR2 LQKENI. The CDR3 length is 15 residues. Trimming took 0 bases from V and 2 from J, leaving 9 bases between them. The chain's CDR3 is CASSPPGSATDTQYF. In DNA form, the CDR3 reads TGTGCCAGCTCACCACCGGGATCGGCCACAGATACGCAGTATTTT. The complete variable domain, with remaining parts taken from reference TRBV18 and TRBJ2-3, reads NAGVMQNPRHLVRRRGQEARLRCSPMKGHSHVYWYRQLPEEGLKFMVYLQKENIIDESGMPKERFSAEFPKEGPSILRIQQVVRGDSAAYFCASSPPGSATDTQYFGPGTRLTVL.

This clonotype was observed a few times. V usage is TRBV4-2 and J usage is TRBJ2-1; 7 bases map to TRBD1. V shed 5 bases and J 4 bases; nucleotides not matched to a gene: 11. The V gene's germline CDR1 is LGHNA and CDR2 YNFKEQ. This CDR3 contains 16 residues. The CDR3 reads CASSVRRQGVYNEQFF. The CDR3 nucleotides read TGTGCCAGCAGCGTAAGGCGCCAGGGGGTTTACAATGAGCAGTTCTTC.

This clonotype has more than one count but fewer than ten. The V and J genes are TRBV12-3 or TRBV12-4 and TRBJ1-4; D is uncertain. V gave up 3 bases and J gave up 5 bases, with 13 bases separating them. CDR3 length: 15 amino acids. CDR3 in DNA: TGTGCCAGCAGTTTCTCCTACGGGCCGAATGAAAAACTGTTTTTT. This sequence encodes CASSFSYGPNEKLFF.

This clonotype was picked up a small number of times. The J gene is TRBJ1-1, the V gene TRBV4-1; possibly TRBD1 for D (6 bases). CDR1 and CDR2 (germline): MGHRA, YSYEKL. V dropped 1 base and J dropped 0 bases, with 12 bases sitting between them. This CDR3 comprises 16 residues. The CDR3 here is CASSQGEGDMNTEAFF. The CDR3 DNA follows: TGCGCCAGCAGCCAAGGCGAGGGGGACATGAACACTGAAGCTTTCTTT.

The CDR3 here is CASSWQGQGSYNEQFF. CDR3 coding DNA: TGTGCCAGCAGCTGGCAGGGGCAAGGGTCCTACAATGAGCAGTTCTTC. V is TRBV5-6 and J is TRBJ2-1; tentative D call: TRBD1 (6 bases). Germline V lookup: CDR1 SGHDT, CDR2 YYEEEE. V was cut by 3 bases and J by 1 base, with 14 bases left in between. This CDR3 region has 16 residues.